Presented here are 26 T cell receptor beta chains from one specimen sequenced in a study of blood T cell repertoires in COVID-19. Repertoires were generated with immunoSEQ multiplex PCR, while TCRdb's copy carries only in-frame clones and drops some. The sample contains about 140,000 clones, approximately 90% of which appear only once. The sequenced material came from peripheral blood. Receptors originate from an elderly woman with acute or convalescent COVID-19.

The rearrangement uses TRBV5-1 and TRBJ2-5; 8 bases match TRBD1. Germline CDR1 and CDR2: SGHRS and YFSETQ. V dropped 2 bases and J dropped 5; count of bases not matched to a gene: 5. This CDR3 contains 14 residues. Here the CDR3 DNA reads TGCGCCAGCAGCTTATCGACAGGGGAGGAGACCCAGTACTTC. Translation: CASSLSTGEETQYF. Using reference TRBV5-1 and TRBJ2-5 for the parts outside the CDR3, the full variable domain is KAGVTQTPRYLIKTRGQQVTLSCSPISGHRSVSWYQQTPGQGLQFLFEYFSETQRNKGNFPGRFSGRQFSNSRSEMNVSTLELGDSALYLCASSLSTGEETQYFGPGTRLLVL.

This chain links TRBV15 with TRBJ1-2; possible D gene TRBD1, 6 bases. Germline CDR1 and CDR2: LNHNV and YYDKDF (reference sequence). This CDR3 contains 18 residues. V gave up 0 bases and J gave up 3 bases, with 20 bases separating them. The DNA for the CDR3 is TGTGCCACCAGCAGAGATAGGGACCCAGGGGCTAGGGACTATGGCTACACCTTC. Residues: CATSRDRDPGARDYGYTF.

The chain has TRBV3-1 (or the pseudogene TRBV3-2) and TRBJ1-3, with D hard to call. V was shortened by 5 bases and J by 8 bases, with 7 bases between the two germline ends. The length of the CDR3 is 11 residues. From germline, CDR1 is LGHDT and CDR2 YNNKEL (reference sequence). CDR3 nucleotide sequence: TGTGCCAGCAGCGTTAAATACACCATATATTTT. Its translation is CASSVKYTIYF.

The V gene is TRBV2, the J gene TRBJ1-6; 7 positions match TRBD1. The V gene's germline CDR1 is SNHLY and CDR2 FYNNEI. J gave up 5 bases and V 4 bases, and 2 bases lay outside the gene matches. CDR3 length equals 14 residues. The CDR3 nucleotides are TGTGCCAGCAGTGTCGGGACAGATAATTCACCCCTCCACTTT. Protein product: CASSVGTDNSPLHF.

The gene calls are TRBV5-5 and TRBJ1-1, with D possibly TRBD1 on 5 matching bases. The V gene lost 4 bases and the J gene lost 4 bases, with 14 bases spanning the gap. The CDR3 is 14 amino acids. Germline CDR1 reads SGHKS; CDR2 reads YYEKEE (reference sequence). The CDR3 spells CASSPSRQITEAFF. In DNA form, the CDR3 reads TGTGCCAGCAGCCCCTCTCGACAGATCACTGAAGCTTTCTTT. The full variable domain, completed using reference TRBV5-5 and TRBJ1-1, is DAGVTQSPTHLIKTRGQQVTLRCSPISGHKSVSWYQQVLGQGPQFIFQYYEKEERGRGNFPDRFSARQFPNYSSELNVNALLLGDSALYLCASSPSRQITEAFFGQGTRLTVV.

V gene TRBV2 combines with J gene TRBJ2-7, with 9 bases identical to TRBD1. The germline gives CDR1 SNHLY, CDR2 FYNNEI. The CDR3 loop spans 14 amino acids. V shed 6 bases, J shed 5 bases, and the junction held 8 bases outside the gene matches. The CDR3: CASSPGQGMDEQYF. For the CDR3, the DNA is TGTGCCAGCAGCCCGGGACAGGGAATGGACGAGCAGTACTTC.

The rearrangement links TRBV30 to TRBJ2-1; 9 nucleotides agree with TRBD2. Trimming at V came to 5 bases and at J to 0 bases, leaving 2 bases not matched to a gene. The CDR3 spans 14 residues. Per the germline V gene, CDR1 is GTSNPN and CDR2 is SVGIG (reference sequence). The CDR3 sequence: CAWGRGGSYNEQFF. Written as DNA, the CDR3 is TGTGCCTGGGGGCGGGGGGGCTCCTACAATGAGCAGTTCTTC.

This clone was observed once. This chain uses TRBV4-1 with TRBJ1-5, with 8 bases that match TRBD1. The junction had 16 bases not matched to a gene; V was cut back by 4 bases and J by 8 bases. The CDR3 spans 17 residues. Looked up from germline, CDR1 is MGHRA and CDR2 is YSYEKL. CDR3 residues: CASSPQDSGTGFEPQHF. The CDR3 DNA is TGCGCCAGCAGCCCCCAGGACTCCGGGACAGGCTTCGAGCCCCAGCATTTT.

This sequence joins TRBV5-1 and TRBJ2-1; 9 nucleotides line up with TRBD2. V shed 0 bases and J 3 bases; nucleotides not matched to a gene: 4. This CDR3 is built from 16 residues. In germline, CDR1 is SGHRS, CDR2 YFSETQ. The CDR3 coding sequence is TGCGCCAGCAGCTTGGGGGGCGGGGGGGACTACAATGAGCAGTTCTTC. Its translation is CASSLGGGGDYNEQFF.

This clone was detected a few times. The chain joins TRBV7-2 to TRBJ1-1, with D uncertain. The CDR3 spans 12 residues. Looked up from germline, CDR1 is SGHTA and CDR2 is FQGNSA. The V end was cut by 1 base, the J end by 10 bases, with 10 bases between. The CDR3 sequence is CASSLDPRVAFF. As DNA, the CDR3 is TGTGCCAGCAGCTTAGACCCACGGGTAGCTTTCTTT.

This chain connects TRBV5-1 to TRBJ2-1; no firm D call. V was shortened by 1 base and J by 5 bases, with 7 bases between the two germline ends. Germline values: CDR1 SGHRS, CDR2 YFSETQ. This CDR3 has 13 residues. The CDR3 region is CASSLLLNNEQFF. The CDR3 DNA sequence: TGCGCCAGCAGCTTGTTACTAAACAATGAGCAGTTCTTC.

V usage is TRBV5-1 and J usage is TRBJ1-1, with D hard to call. The germline V gene has CDR1 SGHRS and CDR2 YFSETQ. The CDR3 totals 14 residues. The V and J ends lost 4 bases and 5 bases respectively, with 15 bases between them. CDR3 nucleotides: TGCGCCAGCAGCCTAGACCAAGCGAGGACTGAAGCTTTCTTT. This sequence encodes CASSLDQARTEAFF.

The rearrangement links TRBV6-1 to TRBJ1-1; no reliable D call. CDR1 and CDR2 (germline): MNHNS, SASEGT. There are 13 residues in the CDR3. Trimming left V 1 base short and J 6 bases short, with 9 bases between. The CDR3 coding sequence is TGTGCCAGCAGTGAAGTCATCGCGGCTGAAGCTTTCTTT. This codes for CASSEVIAAEAFF.

The V and J genes are TRBV7-2 and TRBJ1-2; D call uncertain. V lost 5 bases, J lost 2 bases, and 9 bases lay in between. CDR3 length: 13 amino acids. Per the germline V gene, CDR1 is SGHTA and CDR2 is FQGNSA. This CDR3 reads CASSRDTNYGYTF. DNA of the CDR3: TGTGCCAGCAGCCGCGACACCAACTATGGCTACACCTTC.

The V gene is TRBV5-8, the J gene TRBJ2-7; 11 bases map to TRBD1. CDR1 SGHTS and CDR2 YDEGEE come from the germline V gene. V trimming: 4 bases; J trimming: 3 bases; junction bases outside the gene matches: 6. This CDR3 contains 15 residues. The CDR3 protein is CASSRAGTGGYEQYF. CDR3 DNA: TGTGCCAGCAGCCGTGCCGGGACAGGGGGCTACGAGCAGTACTTC.

This clone appeared once. This sequence joins TRBV4-3 and TRBJ1-2, with a possible D match to TRBD1 (5 bases). The CDR3 consists of 18 residues. Germline V gene data show CDR1 as LGHNA and CDR2 as YSLEER. Trimming stripped 1 base from V and 2 bases from J, with 20 bases between. CDR3 sequence (DNA): TGCGCCAGCAGCCAAGGTTCTGGGACTCGACTAGTGAACTATGGCTACACCTTC. It is translated as CASSQGSGTRLVNYGYTF.

The rearrangement links TRBV3-1 (or the pseudogene TRBV3-2) to TRBJ1-2, with TRBD1 matching 10 bases. From germline, CDR1 is LGHDT and CDR2 YNNKEL (reference sequence). The CDR3 totals 16 residues. J gave up 6 bases and V 7 bases, and 14 bases lay outside the gene matches. Here the CDR3 reads CASTPGRDRGMNGYTF. The CDR3 nucleotides are TGTGCCAGCACCCCGGGCCGGGACAGGGGAATGAATGGCTACACCTTC.

The chain has TRBV4-2 and TRBJ1-5, with 11 bases that match TRBD1. The CDR3 length is 16 residues. CDR1 and CDR2 from the germline V gene are LGHNA and YNFKEQ. V shed 2 bases and J 3 bases; nucleotides not matched to a gene: 3. CDR3 DNA sequence: TGTGCCAGCAGCCAATCCGGACAGGGGGCCAATCAGCCCCAGCATTTT. Its translation is CASSQSGQGANQPQHF.

The rearrangement joins TRBV6-2 or TRBV6-3 to TRBJ2-3; 10 nucleotides line up with TRBD2. V shed 4 bases, J shed 6 bases, and the junction held 10 bases outside the gene matches. Germline lookup yields CDR1 MNHEY and CDR2 SVGEGT. The CDR3 loop spans 16 amino acids. CDR3 coding DNA: TGTGCCAGCAGTTTTTCTAGCGGGGGTTTCAAGGATACGCAGTATTTT. Translating gives CASSFSSGGFKDTQYF.

This chain joins TRBV13 and TRBJ1-4; 8 nucleotides match TRBD1. V gave up 2 bases and J gave up 7 bases; unmatched junction bases: 6. The CDR3 length is 15 residues. The germline gives CDR1 PRHDT, CDR2 FYEKMQ (reference sequence). The CDR3 region has the DNA TGTGCCAGCAGCTTAAGGGCAGGGGGCGTTGAAAAACTGTTTTTT. It codes for CASSLRAGGVEKLFF.

The chain employs TRBV19 and TRBJ1-2, with D tentatively TRBD1 (5 bases). The V end was cut by 5 bases, the J end by 4 bases, with 14 bases between. The CDR3 runs to 14 residues. The V gene's germline CDR1 is LNHDA and CDR2 SQIVND (reference sequence). DNA of the CDR3: TGTGCCAGTAGTCCCCGCGGGGGAGGCTATGGCTACACCTTC. This gives the protein CASSPRGGGYGYTF.

The V call is TRBV10-2, the J call TRBJ1-6; no reliable D call. Germline V CDR1 and CDR2: WSHSY, SAAADI. The CDR3 has 12 residues. With 6 bases removed from V and 5 bases from J, the gap between germline ends came to 5 bases. CDR3 DNA sequence: TGCGCCAGCAGAGACAATAATTCACCCCTCCACTTT. Amino acid sequence: CASRDNNSPLHF.

Concerning this clone: This same CDR3 is encoded by further DNA sequences in the sample. The rearrangement joins TRBV19 to TRBJ1-4; 8 positions agree with TRBD1. V gave up 6 bases and J gave up 0 bases; unmatched junction bases: 0. CDR3 size: 14 residues. Germline-derived CDR1 and CDR2 are LNHDA and SQIVND (reference sequence). The CDR3 DNA sequence: TGTGCCAGTAGGACAGGGGCAACTAATGAAAAACTGTTTTTT. The encoded protein is CASRTGATNEKLFF.

V usage is TRBV30 and J usage is TRBJ1-1; 7 bases are a match to TRBD1. V lost 2 bases to trimming and J lost 5 bases; unmatched junction nucleotides: 5. Germline V gene sequence: CDR1 GTSNPN, CDR2 SVGIG (reference sequence). CDR3 length equals 13 residues. CDR3 sequence: CAWSSQGETEAFF. The CDR3 coding sequence is TGTGCCTGGAGTAGTCAGGGGGAAACTGAAGCTTTCTTT.

With respect to this clone: In the same sample, other DNA sequences code for this CDR3. This chain uses TRBV18 with TRBJ1-2; D possibly corresponds to TRBD1 (6 bases). Germline V gives CDR1 KGHSH, CDR2 LQKENI. The V gene lost 6 bases and the J gene lost 2 bases, with 10 bases spanning the gap. The CDR3 loop spans 13 amino acids. The CDR3 here is CASSPDSNYGYTF. CDR3 in DNA: TGTGCCAGCTCTCCGGACAGCAACTATGGCTACACCTTC.

This chain connects TRBV11-2 to TRBJ2-2; D possibly corresponds to TRBD2 (5 bases). V was trimmed by 0 bases and J by 6 bases, leaving 8 bases between them. CDR1 is SGHAT and CDR2 is FQNNGV in the germline V gene. CDR3 length equals 14 residues. The CDR3 spells CASSLDQRAGELFF. DNA for the CDR3: TGTGCCAGCAGCTTAGATCAGAGGGCCGGGGAGCTGTTTTTT.